This T cell receptor (beta chain) stems from a study of blood T cell repertoires in COVID-19. Study-level information: The samples span acute and convalescent COVID-19 from the United States, Italy and Spain. Sources were T cells, B-cell-depleted T cells, or PBMCs; the material itself was cDNA or gDNA.

Those enrolled in Seattle joined during active infection and were followed longitudinally afterward. Germline values: CDR1 GTSNPN, CDR2 SVGIG (reference sequence). The CDR3 length is 13 residues. Trimming removed 2 bases from V and 3 bases from J, with 9 bases in between. In the original analysis: The assay estimated nucleated cells by amplifying reference gene primers. The protocol was immunoSEQ multiplex PCR, while the TCRdb copy is restricted to in-frame clones and leaves out a portion. V and J calls and clone size are as listed in that table; D and trimming were resolved from the DNA. The data show about 290,000 clones, roughly 90% seen once.

This sequence originates from a woman aged 25-40 years with COVID-19, enrolled during active disease. The chain recombines TRBV30 with TRBJ2-3; D is unclear. Material: peripheral blood. CDR3 amino acids: CAWSLIRTDTQYF. CDR3 nucleotide sequence: TGTGCCTGGAGTTTAATCAGGACAGATACGCAGTATTTT.